This T cell receptor (beta chain) came from a study of memory CD4+ T cells and cytomegalovirus serostatus. The CDR3 extends over 13 amino acids. V dropped 1 base and J dropped 10 bases, with 13 bases sitting between them. The V gene's germline CDR1 is SGHTA and CDR2 FQGNSA. The data were produced by immunoSEQ multiplex PCR, yet TCRdb's version contains in-frame clones alone and is incomplete. The sample has roughly 45,000 clones; about 77% are singletons. Single viable CD3+CD4+CD8-CD45RO+ cells were sorted as the memory CD4+ T cells. Total CD4+ T cells were enriched by CD4 positive selection. This sequence joins TRBV7-2 and TRBJ1-1; maybe TRBD1 (6 bases). The sample comprised memory CD4+ T cells from blood. The receptor was isolated from an adult in good health and CMV-seronegative. CDR3 sequence: CASSLGREGGAFF. CDR3 nucleotides: TGTGCCAGCAGCTTAGGGAGGGAGGGGGGAGCTTTCTTT.